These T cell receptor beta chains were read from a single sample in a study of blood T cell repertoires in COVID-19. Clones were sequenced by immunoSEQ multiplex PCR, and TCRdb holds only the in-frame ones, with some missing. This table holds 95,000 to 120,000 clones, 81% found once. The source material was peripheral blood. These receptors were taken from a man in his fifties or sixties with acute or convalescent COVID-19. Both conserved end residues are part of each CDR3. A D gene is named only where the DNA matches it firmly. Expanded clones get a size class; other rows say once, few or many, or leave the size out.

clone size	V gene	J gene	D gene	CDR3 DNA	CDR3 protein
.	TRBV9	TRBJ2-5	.	TGTGCCAGCAGCCTAGGGAGACAGACTCAAGAGACCCAGTACTTC	CASSLGRQTQETQYF
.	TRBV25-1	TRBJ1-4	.	TGTGCCAGCAGTGCCACAACGGGAGCTAATGAAAAACTGTTTTTT	CASSATTGANEKLFF
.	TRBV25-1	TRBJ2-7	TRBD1	TGTGCCAGCAGTGATCCGGGACAGGCCCCTACCTACGAGCAGTACTTC	CASSDPGQAPTYEQYF
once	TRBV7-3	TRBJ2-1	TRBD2	TGTGCCAGCAGCTTGGGTAGCGGGGGACCCTACAATGAGCAGTTCTTC	CASSLGSGGPYNEQFF
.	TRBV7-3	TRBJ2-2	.	TGTGCCAGCAGCTTGGGTCGCGGCACCGGGGAGCTGTTTTTT	CASSLGRGTGELFF
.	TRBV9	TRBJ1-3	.	TGTGCCAGCAGTGAGGGACCGGGAGCTGGAAACACCATATATTTT	CASSEGPGAGNTIYF
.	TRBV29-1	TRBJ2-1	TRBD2	TGCAGCGTCGGCCGCCGGAGACTAGCGTACAATGAGCAGTTCTTC	CSVGRRRLAYNEQFF
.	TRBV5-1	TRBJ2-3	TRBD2	TGCGCCAGCAGACCCGGGGGGGGACTCGCCACAGATACGCAGTATTTT	CASRPGGGLATDTQYF
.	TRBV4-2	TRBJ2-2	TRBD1	TGTGCCAGCAGCCAAAAACCTAACAGGGGATACACCGGGGAGCTGTTTTTT	CASSQKPNRGYTGELFF
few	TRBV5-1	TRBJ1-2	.	TGCGCCAGCTTCCCCGGAGGGGCGGGGAGCTATGGCTACACCTTC	CASFPGGAGSYGYTF
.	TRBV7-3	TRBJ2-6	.	TGTGCCAGCAGCTTAAGCAGGGCCTCTGGGGCCAACGTCCTGACTTTC	CASSLSRASGANVLTF
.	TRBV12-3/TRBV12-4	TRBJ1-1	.	TGTGCCAGCATGTTGGGGCTCGGTGAAGCTTTCTTT	CASMLGLGEAFF
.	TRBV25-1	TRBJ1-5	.	TGTGCCAGCAGACAGACAGGCAACAATGAGCCCCAGCATTTT	CASRQTGNNEPQHF
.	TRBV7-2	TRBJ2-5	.	TGTGCCAGCAGCCCCGGCCAGGGGATCGGCGAGACCCAGTACTTC	CASSPGQGIGETQYF
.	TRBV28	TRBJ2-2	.	TGTGCCACCATAGGGGGACCCGGTAGGGAGCTGTTTTTT	CATIGGPGRELFF
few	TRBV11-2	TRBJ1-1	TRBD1	TGTGCCAGCAGCCTCTTGGGACAGGGGAACACTGAAGCTTTCTTT	CASSLLGQGNTEAFF
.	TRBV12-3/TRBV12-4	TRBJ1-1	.	TGTGCCAGCACTCCAGGGGTGTCCACTGAAGCTTTCTTT	CASTPGVSTEAFF
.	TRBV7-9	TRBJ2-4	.	TGTGCCAGCAGCTTATCTTCCGGGGGCAAAAACATTCAGTACTTC	CASSLSSGGKNIQYF
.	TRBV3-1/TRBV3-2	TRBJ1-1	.	TGTGCCAGCAGCCAAGGAGGGTCTACTGAAGCTTTCTTT	CASSQGGSTEAFF
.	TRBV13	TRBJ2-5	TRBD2	TGTGCCAGCAGCTTAAGGACTAGCGGGCAACAAGAGACCCAGTACTTC	CASSLRTSGQQETQYF
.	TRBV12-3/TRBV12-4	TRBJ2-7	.	TGTGCCAGCAGTCCCACCATGGGGACAGAGCAGTACTTC	CASSPTMGTEQYF
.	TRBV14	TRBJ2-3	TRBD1	TGTGCCAGCAGCCAAGATATGGGACAGGGGAAAGATACGCAGTATTTT	CASSQDMGQGKDTQYF
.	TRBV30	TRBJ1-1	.	TGTGCCCGTCGACCGGGGGACACTGAAGCTTTCTTT	CARRPGDTEAFF
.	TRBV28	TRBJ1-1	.	TGTGCCAGCAGTTTGCCCCCTGGGGGGACGGTGAACACTGAAGCTTTCTTT	CASSLPPGGTVNTEAFF
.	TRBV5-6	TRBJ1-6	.	TGTGCCAGCAGCTTGGCCCAGGGGTTAGGTCCCCTCCACTTT	CASSLAQGLGPLHF
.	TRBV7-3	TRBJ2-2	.	TGTGCCAGCAGGGACAGGAACACCGGGGAGCTGTTTTTT	CASRDRNTGELFF
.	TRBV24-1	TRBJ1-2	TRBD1	TGTGCCACCAGTGATTTTAGTACAGGGGTCAATGGCTACACCTTC	CATSDFSTGVNGYTF
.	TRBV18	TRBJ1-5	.	TGTGCCAGCTCACCCACGGGGGACGGCAATCAGCCCCAGCATTTT	CASSPTGDGNQPQHF
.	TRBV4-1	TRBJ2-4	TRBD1	TGCGCCAGCAGCCAACCCGTTATTACAGGGGTAATGGGCAAAAACATTCAGTACTTC	CASSQPVITGVMGKNIQYF
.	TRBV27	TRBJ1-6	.	TGTGCCAGGGGGGGGCCGCCCTTCGAGGGCTCCTATAATTCACCCCTCCACTTT	CARGGPPFEGSYNSPLHF
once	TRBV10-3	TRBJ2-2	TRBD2	TGTGCCATCACCCGAACTAGCGGGGGGGACCGGAACACCGGGGAGCTGTTTTTT	CAITRTSGGDRNTGELFF
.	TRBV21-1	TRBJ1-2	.	TGTGCCAGCAGCACTCACGAAGGGGATGACTATGGCTACACCTTC	CASSTHEGDDYGYTF
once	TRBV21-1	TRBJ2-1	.	TGTGCCAGCAGCGTCCGGGACAGACTCTACAATGAGCAGTTCTTC	CASSVRDRLYNEQFF
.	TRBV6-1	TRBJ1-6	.	TGTGCCAGCAGTGAAGGTTGGGGGGGTAATTCACCCCTCCACTTT	CASSEGWGGNSPLHF
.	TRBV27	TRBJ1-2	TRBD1	TGTGCCAGCAGGGGGAGAGACAGGGCTGGAGGCTACACCTTC	CASRGRDRAGGYTF
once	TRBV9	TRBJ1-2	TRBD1	TGTGCCAGCAGCGAGACAGGGAGAGACTATGGCTACACCTTC	CASSETGRDYGYTF